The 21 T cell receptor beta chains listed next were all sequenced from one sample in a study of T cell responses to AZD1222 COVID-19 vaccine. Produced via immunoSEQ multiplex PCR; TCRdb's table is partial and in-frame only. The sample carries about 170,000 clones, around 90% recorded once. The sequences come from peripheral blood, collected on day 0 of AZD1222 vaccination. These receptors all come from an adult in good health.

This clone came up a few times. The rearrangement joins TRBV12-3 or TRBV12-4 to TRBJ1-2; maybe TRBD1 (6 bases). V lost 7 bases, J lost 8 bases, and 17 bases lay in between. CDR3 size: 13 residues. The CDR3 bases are TGTGCCAGCACCCCCATGAGGGGGTACGGCTACACCTTC. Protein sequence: CASTPMRGYGYTF.

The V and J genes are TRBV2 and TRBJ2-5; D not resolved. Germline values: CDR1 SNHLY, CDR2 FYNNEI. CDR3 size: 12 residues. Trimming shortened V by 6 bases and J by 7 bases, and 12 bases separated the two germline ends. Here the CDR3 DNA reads TGTGCCAGCAGGCCGGGTTTGGGGACCCAGTACTTC. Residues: CASRPGLGTQYF.

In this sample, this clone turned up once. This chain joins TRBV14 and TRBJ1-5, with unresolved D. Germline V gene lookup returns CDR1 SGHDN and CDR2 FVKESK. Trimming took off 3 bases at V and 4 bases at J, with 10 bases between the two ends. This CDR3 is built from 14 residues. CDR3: CASSHGQLNQPQHF. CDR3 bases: TGTGCCAGCAGCCATGGGCAGTTAAATCAGCCCCAGCATTTT.

The CDR3 loop is CASSPTDAYEQYF. CDR3 sequence (DNA): TGTGCCAGCTCACCGACAGACGCCTACGAGCAGTACTTC. V gene TRBV18 combines with J gene TRBJ2-7, with a weak D call TRBD1 (5 bases). Trimming left V 3 bases short and J 2 bases short, with 8 bases between. This CDR3 has 13 amino acids. Germline loops: CDR1 KGHSH, CDR2 LQKENI.

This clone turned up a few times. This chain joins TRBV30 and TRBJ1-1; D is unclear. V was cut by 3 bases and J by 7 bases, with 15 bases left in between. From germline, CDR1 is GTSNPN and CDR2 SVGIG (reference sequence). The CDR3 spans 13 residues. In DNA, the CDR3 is TGTGCCTGGAGCCAGTTGACTGGGTTTGAAGCTTTCTTT. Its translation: CAWSQLTGFEAFF.

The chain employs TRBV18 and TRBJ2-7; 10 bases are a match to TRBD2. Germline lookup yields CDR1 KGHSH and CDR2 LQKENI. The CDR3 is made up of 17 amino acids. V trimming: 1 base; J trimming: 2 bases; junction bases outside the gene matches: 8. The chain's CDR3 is CASSPLGGSGRPYEQYF. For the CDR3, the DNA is TGTGCCAGCTCACCACTGGGTGGTAGCGGGAGGCCCTACGAGCAGTACTTC.

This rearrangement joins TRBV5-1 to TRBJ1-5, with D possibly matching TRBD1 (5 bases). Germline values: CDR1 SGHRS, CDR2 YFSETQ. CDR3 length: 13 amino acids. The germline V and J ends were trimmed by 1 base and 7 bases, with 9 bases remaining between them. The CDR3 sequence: CASSLTGGQPQHF. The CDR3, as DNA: TGCGCCAGCAGCTTGACAGGAGGACAGCCCCAGCATTTT.

CDR3 in DNA: TGTGCCAGCAGCTCGGGACGGATAAACACTGAAGCTTTCTTT. Translated: CASSSGRINTEAFF. The gene calls are TRBV7-9 and TRBJ1-1, with a weak D call TRBD1 (5 bases). The V end lost 4 bases, the J end lost 2 bases, and 11 bases lay between the germline ends. The CDR3 spans 14 residues. CDR1 SEHNR and CDR2 FQNEAQ come from the germline V gene (reference sequence).

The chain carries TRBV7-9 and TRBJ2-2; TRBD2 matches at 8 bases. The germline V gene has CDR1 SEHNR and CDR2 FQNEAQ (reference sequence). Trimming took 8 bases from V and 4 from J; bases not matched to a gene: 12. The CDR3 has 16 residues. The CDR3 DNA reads TGTGCCAGCCATTCACGCGGGGGGCGCGGCACCGGGGAGCTGTTTTTT. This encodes CASHSRGGRGTGELFF. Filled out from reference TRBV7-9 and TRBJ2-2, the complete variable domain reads DTGVSQNPRHKITKRGQNVTFRCDPISEHNRLYWYRQTLGQGPEFLTYFQNEAQLEKSRLLSDRFSAERPKGSFSTLEIQRTEQGDSAMYLCASHSRGGRGTGELFFGEGSRLTVL.

CDR3 sequence (DNA): TGTGCCAGCAGTTACCTCCTGGGCTATGAGCAGTTCTTC. It codes for CASSYLLGYEQFF. The genes are TRBV5-5 and TRBJ2-1; D gene unclear. Germline CDR1 SGHKS, CDR2 YYEKEE (reference sequence). Trimming took 5 bases from V and 8 from J, leaving 14 bases between them. CDR3 length equals 13 residues.

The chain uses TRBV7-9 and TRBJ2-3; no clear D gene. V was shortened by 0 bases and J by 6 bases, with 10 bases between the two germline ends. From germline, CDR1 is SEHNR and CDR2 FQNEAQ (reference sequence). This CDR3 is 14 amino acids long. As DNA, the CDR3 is TGTGCCAGCAGCTTAGCGATAGGTCGGGATACGCAGTATTTT. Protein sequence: CASSLAIGRDTQYF.

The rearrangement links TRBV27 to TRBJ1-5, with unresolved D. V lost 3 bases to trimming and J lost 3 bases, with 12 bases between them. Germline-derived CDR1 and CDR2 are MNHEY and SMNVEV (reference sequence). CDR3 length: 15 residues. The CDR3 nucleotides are TGTGCCAGCAGTTTGGGCCAGGCCCTCAATCAGCCCCAGCATTTT. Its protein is CASSLGQALNQPQHF.

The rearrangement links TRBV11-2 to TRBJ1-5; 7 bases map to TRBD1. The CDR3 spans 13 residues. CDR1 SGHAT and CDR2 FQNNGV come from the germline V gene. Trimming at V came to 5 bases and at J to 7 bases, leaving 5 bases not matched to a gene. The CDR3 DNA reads TGTGCCAGCAGCCCAGACAGGGACCAGCCCCAGCATTTT. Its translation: CASSPDRDQPQHF.

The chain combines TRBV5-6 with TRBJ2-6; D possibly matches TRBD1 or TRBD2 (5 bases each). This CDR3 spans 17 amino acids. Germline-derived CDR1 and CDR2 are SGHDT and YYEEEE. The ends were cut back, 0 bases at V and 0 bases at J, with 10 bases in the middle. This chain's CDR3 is CASSLGPGTSGANVLTF. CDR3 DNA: TGTGCCAGCAGCTTGGGACCCGGGACCTCTGGGGCCAACGTCCTGACTTTC.

CDR3 coding DNA: TGTGCCTGGAGTGTAGGAATTTCTAGCAATCAGCCCCAGCATTTT. This gives the protein CAWSVGISSNQPQHF. The chain recombines TRBV30 with TRBJ1-5; D gene ambiguous. This CDR3 is built from 15 residues. From germline, CDR1 is GTSNPN and CDR2 SVGIG (reference sequence). The V end lost 0 bases, the J end lost 0 bases, and 9 bases lay between the germline ends.

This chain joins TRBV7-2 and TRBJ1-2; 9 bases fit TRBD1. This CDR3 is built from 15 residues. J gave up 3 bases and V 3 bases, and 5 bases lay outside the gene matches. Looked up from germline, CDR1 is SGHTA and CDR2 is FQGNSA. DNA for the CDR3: TGTGCCAGCAGCTTCGGACAGGGGCGATACTATGGCTACACCTTC. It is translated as CASSFGQGRYYGYTF.

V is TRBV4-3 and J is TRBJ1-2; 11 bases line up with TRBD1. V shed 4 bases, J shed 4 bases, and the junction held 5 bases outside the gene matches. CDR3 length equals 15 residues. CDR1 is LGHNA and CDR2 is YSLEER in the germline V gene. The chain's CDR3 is CASSRDRGGPYGYTF. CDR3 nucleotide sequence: TGCGCCAGCAGCCGGGACAGGGGGGGTCCCTATGGCTACACCTTC.

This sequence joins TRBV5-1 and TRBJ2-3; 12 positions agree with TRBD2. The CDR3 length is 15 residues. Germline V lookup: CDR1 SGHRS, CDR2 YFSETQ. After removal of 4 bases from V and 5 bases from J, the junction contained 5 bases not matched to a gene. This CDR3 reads CASSPSGRAKDTQYF. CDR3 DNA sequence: TGCGCCAGCAGCCCTAGCGGGAGGGCTAAAGATACGCAGTATTTT.

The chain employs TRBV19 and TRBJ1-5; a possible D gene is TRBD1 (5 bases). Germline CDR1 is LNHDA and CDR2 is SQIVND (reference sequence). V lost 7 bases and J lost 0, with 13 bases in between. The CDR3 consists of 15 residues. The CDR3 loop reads CASTPGRHSNQPQHF. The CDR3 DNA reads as TGTGCCAGTACTCCGGGACGTCATAGCAATCAGCCCCAGCATTTT.

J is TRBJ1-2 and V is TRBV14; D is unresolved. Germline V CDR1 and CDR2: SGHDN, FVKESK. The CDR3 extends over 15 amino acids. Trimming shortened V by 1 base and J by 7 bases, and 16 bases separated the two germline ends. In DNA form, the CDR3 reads TGTGCCAGCAGCCAAGGACGTGGTCCTTCATTTGGCTACACCTTC. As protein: CASSQGRGPSFGYTF.

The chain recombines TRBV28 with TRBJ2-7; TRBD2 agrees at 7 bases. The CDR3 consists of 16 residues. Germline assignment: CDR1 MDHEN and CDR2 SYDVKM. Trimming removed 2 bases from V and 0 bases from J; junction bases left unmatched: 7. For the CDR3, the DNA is TGTGCCAGCAGTTTAGCACTAGCGACGAGCTCCTACGAGCAGTACTTC. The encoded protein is CASSLALATSSYEQYF.